The rows below give T cell receptor beta chains drawn from one sample of a study of spatial heterogeneity in lung cancer. A single record per CDR3 protein comes from TCRdb applying MiXCR to the 5' RACE reads. The sample has 20,000 to 25,000 distinct CDR3 sequences, 7% seen once; the top ten hold around an eighth. The input for sequencing was PBMCs, taken at surgery. The receptors stem from a male donor with early-stage non-small cell lung cancer. Each CDR3 is given with its conserved first and last residue. D genes are given only for firm matches. Clone sizes are given selectively: once, few, many, or a class where the clone is expanded.

DNA	CDR3	size	J	D	V
TGTGCCAGCAGCGGCGGACAGGGGGCGCTTACCGGGGAGCTGTTTTTT	CASSGGQGALTGELFF	many	TRBJ2-2	TRBD1	TRBV9
TGCAGTGCTAGAGTCACAGGGAGGATGAACAATCAGCCCCAGCATTTT	CSARVTGRMNNQPQHF	many	TRBJ1-5	.	TRBV20-1
TGTGCCAGCAGTTTAGGGGCAGGGCCCACTGAAGCTTTCTTT	CASSLGAGPTEAFF	.	TRBJ1-1	.	TRBV27
TGTGCCAGCAGCATGGGACTAAAAGAGACCCAGTACTTC	CASSMGLKETQYF	many	TRBJ2-5	TRBD2	TRBV11-2
TGTGCCATCAGTGAGTCGAGGTCGGGGGTTCCACCCTATGGCTACACCTTC	CAISESRSGVPPYGYTF	many	TRBJ1-2	.	TRBV10-3
TGCAGTGCACTGGACAGGGGGAAAAACTTCGAGCAGTACTTC	CSALDRGKNFEQYF	few	TRBJ2-7	TRBD1	TRBV20-1
TGTGCCAGCAGTCAAATAGCGGGATCCTTCCCAGATACGCAGTATTTT	CASSQIAGSFPDTQYF	many	TRBJ2-3	TRBD2	TRBV28
TGTGCCAGCAGCTTAGCTCTCGGAAACACCATATATTTT	CASSLALGNTIYF	many	TRBJ1-3	.	TRBV7-6
TGCGCCAGCTCGTCGGGTGGATATAATTCACCCCTCCACTTT	CASSSGGYNSPLHF	many	TRBJ1-6	.	TRBV5-1
TGTGCCAGCTCACTGAGGTCCCCCTACGAGCAGTACTTC	CASSLRSPYEQYF	.	TRBJ2-7	.	TRBV18
TGCAGTGCTAGCTTAGGGGACAGGGGGCACGAGCAGTACTTC	CSASLGDRGHEQYF	.	TRBJ2-7	TRBD1	TRBV20-1
TGTGCCAGCAGTTACGGGACAGGGATTGGGGCCAACGTCCTGACTTTC	CASSYGTGIGANVLTF	few	TRBJ2-6	TRBD1	TRBV6-6
TGTGCCATCACCCCTGGATCCAGCCGCACTGAAGCTTTCTTT	CAITPGSSRTEAFF	few	TRBJ1-1	.	TRBV10-3
TGTGCCACCAGGAGCGACTACCTTTGGGATGAGCAGTTCTTC	CATRSDYLWDEQFF	.	TRBJ2-1	.	TRBV24-1
TGTGCCAGCAGCCTTCAGGGTTACGAGCAGTACTTC	CASSLQGYEQYF	many	TRBJ2-7	.	TRBV28
TGTGCCAGCAGTTTTAGTAATACGGGGGATGGCTACACCTTC	CASSFSNTGDGYTF	medium-sized	TRBJ1-2	.	TRBV12-3/TRBV12-4
TGCGCCAGCAGCTCTGACAGGTGGGATGAGCAGTTCTTC	CASSSDRWDEQFF	medium-sized	TRBJ2-1	.	TRBV5-1
TGTGCCAGCAGCCCCATGGATCCCTCCTACGAGCAGTACTTC	CASSPMDPSYEQYF	.	TRBJ2-7	.	TRBV3-1
TGTGCCAGCAGCCGGGCTACGCAGTATTTT	CASSRATQYF	few	TRBJ2-3	.	TRBV2
TGTGCCATCAGTGAGTCTAATAGCGGGAGCACAGATACGCAGTATTTT	CAISESNSGSTDTQYF	.	TRBJ2-3	TRBD2	TRBV10-3
TGTGCCAGCAGCTTATACGGTCCCTACGAGCAGTACTTC	CASSLYGPYEQYF	many	TRBJ2-7	.	TRBV7-8
TGCAGTGCTAGAGTTAAGACAACCGGGTCCGGGGAGCTGTTTTTT	CSARVKTTGSGELFF	few	TRBJ2-2	.	TRBV20-1
TGTGCCAGCAGCCAAAGGGCATCCTCGTTTGGAAACACCATATATTTT	CASSQRASSFGNTIYF	.	TRBJ1-3	.	TRBV3-1
TGCGCCAGCAGCTTAGCGGGTTTTTCAGATACGCAGTATTTT	CASSLAGFSDTQYF	many	TRBJ2-3	.	TRBV5-1
TGCAGCGCCGACCCCGACAGGGTACAAGCTTTCTTT	CSADPDRVQAFF	few	TRBJ1-1	TRBD1	TRBV29-1
TGTGCCACCGCCTACCGGGGGGGTAGTGGTGAAGCTTTCTTT	CATAYRGGSGEAFF	many	TRBJ1-1	.	TRBV2
TGTGCCAGCAGCAAAATCGAGTGGGACAGGGGCCAGCCCCAGCATTTT	CASSKIEWDRGQPQHF	.	TRBJ1-5	.	TRBV21-1
TGCGCCAGCAGCCCCTCGGAGGAGACCTACAATGAGCAGTTCTTC	CASSPSEETYNEQFF	many	TRBJ2-1	.	TRBV5-1
TGTGCCAGCAGTTACAGGGGGGCGTTAGAGCAGTACTTC	CASSYRGALEQYF	few	TRBJ2-7	TRBD1	TRBV6-1
TGTGCCAGCAGTCCAAGTCGAGGCGGCTATGGCTACACCTTC	CASSPSRGGYGYTF	.	TRBJ1-2	.	TRBV27
TGCGCCAGCAGCTTGATGGCCAGCGGGAGGGCCGCTGAGCAGTTCTTC	CASSLMASGRAAEQFF	many	TRBJ2-1	TRBD2	TRBV5-1
TGTGCCAGCAGCTTTACAGGGGGCCGGGGCTACAATGAGCAGTTCTTC	CASSFTGGRGYNEQFF	.	TRBJ2-1	TRBD1	TRBV12-3/TRBV12-4
TGTGCCAGCTCCTTGAGGGGACAAAACTATGGCTACACCTTC	CASSLRGQNYGYTF	many	TRBJ1-2	.	TRBV28
TGTGCCAGCAGCCTAGGGAGTTTCAATGAAAAACTGTTTTTT	CASSLGSFNEKLFF	.	TRBJ1-4	.	TRBV5-4
TGTGCCAGCTCACCTCCGACAGCCAACTATAACACCGGGGAGCTGTTTTTT	CASSPPTANYNTGELFF	many	TRBJ2-2	.	TRBV18